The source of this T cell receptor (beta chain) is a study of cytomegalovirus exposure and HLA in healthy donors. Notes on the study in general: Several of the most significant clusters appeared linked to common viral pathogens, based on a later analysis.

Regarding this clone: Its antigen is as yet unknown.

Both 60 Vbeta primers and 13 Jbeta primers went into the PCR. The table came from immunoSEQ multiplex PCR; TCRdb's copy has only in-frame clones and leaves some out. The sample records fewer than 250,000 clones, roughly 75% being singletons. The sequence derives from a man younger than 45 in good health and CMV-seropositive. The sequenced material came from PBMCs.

CDR3 bases: TGTGCCAGCAGTTACTTCAAGAACATGAACACTGAAGCTTTCTTT. Encoded protein: CASSYFKNMNTEAFF. V usage is TRBV6-5 and J usage is TRBJ1-1, with unresolved D. Germline CDR1 is MNHEY and CDR2 is SVGAGI. The V and J ends lost 1 base and 0 bases respectively, with 9 bases between them. The CDR3 has 15 amino acids.